The rows below give T cell receptor beta chains drawn from one sample of a study of blood T cell repertoires in COVID-19. Data came from immunoSEQ multiplex PCR; TCRdb stores just in-frame clones and leaves some out. There are tens of thousands of clones in the sample; approximately 85% occur only once, and 10% to 15% lies in the top ten. The specimen sequenced was peripheral blood. These receptors all come from a human donor in a cohort sampled during active COVID-19. Both conserved end residues are part of each CDR3. D genes are given only for firm matches. The listing skips clone size in some rows; elsewhere it reads once, few, many or a size class.

once	NA	TRBV12-5	TRBJ2-3	CASGLGGVMTDTQYF	TGTGCTAGTGGTTTAGGGGGGGTAATGACAGATACGCAGTATTTT
NA	NA	TRBV19	TRBJ2-3	CASSMGLEGDTQYF	TGTGCCAGTAGTATGGGTCTAGAGGGAGATACGCAGTATTTT
NA	TRBD2	TRBV7-3	TRBJ2-3	CASSTGLADTQYF	TGTGCCAGCAGCACGGGACTAGCAGATACGCAGTATTTT
NA	NA	TRBV4-2	TRBJ2-7	CASSQPSGAYEQYF	TGTGCCAGCAGCCAACCTTCCGGGGCCTACGAGCAGTACTTC
NA	NA	TRBV19	TRBJ1-3	CASSIEASSGNTIYF	TGTGCCAGTAGTATTGAGGCTAGCTCTGGAAACACCATATATTTT
NA	TRBD2	TRBV11-2	TRBJ2-7	CASSLLLAGSYEQYF	TGTGCCAGCAGCCTGCTACTAGCGGGGTCCTACGAGCAGTACTTC
few	TRBD2	TRBV3-1/TRBV3-2	TRBJ2-1	CASSQRAGVTGDEQFF	TGTGCCAGCAGCCAGCGAGCGGGGGTGACCGGAGATGAGCAGTTCTTC
NA	NA	TRBV23-1	TRBJ1-3	CASSHRRGGKVSGNTIYF	TGCGCCAGCAGTCACCGGAGGGGGGGAAAAGTCTCTGGAAACACCATATATTTT
NA	TRBD2	TRBV10-2	TRBJ2-5	CARRLAGGVKAQYF	TGCGCCAGAAGACTAGCGGGGGGTGTGAAGGCCCAGTACTTC
NA	NA	TRBV7-9	TRBJ1-1	CASSLELRGGMNTEAFF	TGTGCCAGCAGCTTAGAGCTCAGGGGCGGAATGAACACTGAAGCTTTCTTT
NA	TRBD1	TRBV5-1	TRBJ2-1	CASSWGQGVYEQFF	TGCGCCAGCAGCTGGGGACAGGGGGTGTATGAGCAGTTCTTC
NA	NA	TRBV28	TRBJ1-2	CASSLQGSYGYTF	TGTGCCAGCAGTTTACAGGGGAGCTATGGCTACACCTTC
NA	NA	TRBV5-5	TRBJ1-6	CASSLWPGSNSPLHF	TGTGCCAGCAGCTTGTGGCCAGGCTCTAATTCACCCCTCCACTTT
NA	NA	TRBV4-2	TRBJ2-7	CASSPDREGIMVQYF	TGTGCCAGCAGCCCGGACAGGGAGGGGATTATGGTGCAGTACTTC
NA	TRBD2	TRBV19	TRBJ2-3	CASSMGTSGVWDTQYF	TGTGCCAGTAGTATGGGGACTAGCGGGGTATGGGATACGCAGTATTTT
NA	TRBD1	TRBV7-2	TRBJ2-2	CASSLLTGGTGELFF	TGTGCCAGCAGCCTCTTGACAGGGGGCACCGGGGAGCTGTTTTTT
NA	TRBD1	TRBV2	TRBJ2-5	CASSRDRDQETQYF	TGTGCCAGCAGCAGGGACAGGGACCAAGAGACCCAGTACTTC
NA	TRBD1	TRBV28	TRBJ1-3	CASSSPPTGGPGNTIYF	TGTGCCAGCAGTTCACCGCCGACAGGGGGTCCTGGAAACACCATATATTTT
NA	NA	TRBV28	TRBJ2-7	CASSLLRPSGYEQYF	TGTGCCAGCAGTTTACTCCGACCCTCGGGCTACGAGCAGTACTTC
NA	TRBD1	TRBV27	TRBJ1-5	CASSAGTVDNQPQHF	TGTGCCAGCAGCGCCGGGACAGTCGACAATCAGCCCCAGCATTTT
NA	NA	TRBV25-1	TRBJ1-3	CASSESPGGGFGNTIYF	TGTGCCAGCAGTGAGAGCCCCGGGGGGGGTTTTGGAAACACCATATATTTT
NA	NA	TRBV6-1	TRBJ1-2	CASSEALGGPALRGYTF	TGTGCCAGCAGTGAAGCGCTGGGAGGTCCTGCCCTCCGTGGCTACACCTTC